The 4 T cell receptor beta chains in this list originate from one sample, sequenced in a study of T cells in Graves' hyperthyroidism and ophthalmopathy (dated by TCRdb to about 2019). The method behind the library was multiplex PCR. The sequencer listed for this sample is Illumina HiSeq 2000. TCR beta CDR3 regions were amplified from RNA transcripts. For the first round of RT-PCR on the TCR CDR3, the HTBI primer set was used together with the Qiagen OneStep RT-PCR kit. The raw public reads went through TCRdb reprocessing: fastp at Q25, MiXCR clone calling, in-frame beta chains kept. Each entry is one CDR3 protein sequence, shown with its most common DNA and genes. A total of 650,000 to 850,000 distinct CDR3 sequences appear in this sample, about 17% of them only once. Over 15% of the sample comes from the top ten. The sequencing sample was made of blood. The receptor source for this set is a woman aged 50 to 60 with Graves' hyperthyroidism that later progressed to Graves' ophthalmopathy.

The sample holds many counts of this clonotype. This sequence joins TRBV30 and TRBJ1-1; D remains unclear. The germline CDR1 and CDR2 sequences are GTSNPN and SVGIG (reference sequence). This CDR3 spans 14 amino acids. V lost 3 bases to trimming and J lost 0 bases, with 11 bases between them. CDR3 nucleotides: TGTGCCTGGAGACGGAACGGGGTGAACACTGAAGCTTTCTTT. Protein: CAWRRNGVNTEAFF.

This chain joins TRBV7-9 and TRBJ1-1, with 9 bases identical to TRBD1. In germline, CDR1 is SEHNR, CDR2 FQNEAQ (reference sequence). V was clipped by 5 bases and J by 0 bases; unmatched bases: 4. The CDR3 has 15 amino acids. CDR3 region: CASSRDRDVNTEAFF. In nucleotides, the CDR3 is TGTGCCAGCAGCCGGGACAGGGATGTGAACACTGAAGCTTTCTTT.

This clonotype came up a few times. This chain links TRBV20-1 with TRBJ2-5, with 7 bases identical to TRBD1. The J segment lost 5 bases and the V segment lost 2 bases, leaving 14 bases of the junction unmatched. Looked up from germline, CDR1 is DFQATT and CDR2 is SNEGSKA (reference sequence). The CDR3 has 16 amino acids. The chain's CDR3 is CSARPLGRGRKETQYF. The CDR3, as DNA: TGCAGTGCTAGACCCTTGGGAAGGGGGCGCAAGGAGACCCAGTACTTC.

This clonotype has just a few counts. The chain joins TRBV3-1 to TRBJ1-4, with D hard to call. The CDR3 runs 14 residues. Germline V CDR1 and CDR2: LGHDT, YNNKEL (reference sequence). Trimming took off 0 bases at V and 7 bases at J, with 9 bases between the two ends. CDR3 sequence: CASSQDREVEKLFF. In nucleotides, the CDR3 is TGTGCCAGCAGCCAAGATAGGGAGGTTGAAAAACTGTTTTTT.